This TCR beta chain was captured in a study of blood T cell repertoires in COVID-19. Across the whole study: Material from acute and convalescent COVID-19 was sourced from the United States, Italy and Spain. From T cells, B-cell-depleted T cells, or PBMCs came the material, which was cDNA or gDNA.

V gave up 3 bases and J gave up 6 bases; unmatched junction bases: 5. The CDR3 consists of 14 residues. Germline V gives CDR1 SGHRS, CDR2 YFSETQ. Only in-frame clones appear in the TCRdb table, and some are missing; sequencing was by immunoSEQ multiplex PCR. The sample yields around 100,000 clones, more than 80% seen once. The chain carries TRBV5-1 and TRBJ2-7, with 11 bases matching TRBD1. Sequenced input: peripheral blood. The receptor's source is a man in his fifties with COVID-19, enrolled during active disease. CDR3 coding DNA: TGCGCCAGCAGCTCGGGGACAGGGGGTCTCGAGCAGTACTTC. This codes for CASSSGTGGLEQYF.